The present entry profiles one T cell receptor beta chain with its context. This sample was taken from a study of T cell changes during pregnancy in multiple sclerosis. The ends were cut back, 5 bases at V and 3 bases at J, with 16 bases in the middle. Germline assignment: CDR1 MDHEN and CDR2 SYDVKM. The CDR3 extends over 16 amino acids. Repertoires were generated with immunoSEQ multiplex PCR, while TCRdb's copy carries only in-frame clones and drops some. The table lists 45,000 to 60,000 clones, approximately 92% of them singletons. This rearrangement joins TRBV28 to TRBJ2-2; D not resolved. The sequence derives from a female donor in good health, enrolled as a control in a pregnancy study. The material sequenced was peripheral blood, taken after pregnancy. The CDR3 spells CASSTLPGFDTGELFF. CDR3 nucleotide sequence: TGTGCCAGCAGTACCCTCCCCGGGTTTGACACCGGGGAGCTGTTTTTT.